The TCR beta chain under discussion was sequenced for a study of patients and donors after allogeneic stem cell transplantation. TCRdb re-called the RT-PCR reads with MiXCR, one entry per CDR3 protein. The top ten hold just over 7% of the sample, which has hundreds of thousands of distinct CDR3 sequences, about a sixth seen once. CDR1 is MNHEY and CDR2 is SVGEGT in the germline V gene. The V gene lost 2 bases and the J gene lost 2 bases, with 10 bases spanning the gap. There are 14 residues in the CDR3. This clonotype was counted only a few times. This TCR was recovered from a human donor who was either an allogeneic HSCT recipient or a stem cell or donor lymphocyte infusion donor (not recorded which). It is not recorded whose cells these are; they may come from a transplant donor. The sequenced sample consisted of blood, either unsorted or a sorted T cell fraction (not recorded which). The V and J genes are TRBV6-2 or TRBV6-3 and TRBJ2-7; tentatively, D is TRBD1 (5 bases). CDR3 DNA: TGTGCCAGCAGTTACGGGCAGGGCCCCTACGAGCAGTACTTC. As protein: CASSYGQGPYEQYF.